This is a list of T cell receptor beta chains from one sample in a study of cytomegalovirus exposure and HLA in healthy donors. Here immunoSEQ multiplex PCR was the method, and the copy in TCRdb shows in-frame clones only, minus some. The sample has under 300,000 clones, approximately 70% seen once. Sequenced material: PBMCs. Receptors were obtained from a female donor in good health and CMV-seronegative. CDR3s include the opening cysteine and the closing phenylalanine or tryptophan. The D gene is left open where the match is weak. Where a row states a size, it is once, few, many or the class of an expanded clone; other rows omit it.

CDR3aa | CDR3nt | d_gene | j_gene | abundance | v_gene
CASSLSLAVSYEQYF | TGTGCCAGCAGTTTATCTCTAGCGGTCTCCTACGAGCAGTACTTC | TRBD2 | TRBJ2-7 | . | TRBV28
CASSFLAGGSSYEQYF | TGTGCCAGCAGCTTCCTAGCGGGAGGGAGCTCCTACGAGCAGTACTTC | . | TRBJ2-7 | . | TRBV21-1
CASSSQEGYGYTF | TGTGCCAGCAGTTCCCAGGAGGGGTATGGCTACACCTTC | . | TRBJ1-2 | few | TRBV6-5
CASSLEDPDSAGELFF | TGTGCCAGCAGCTTAGAGGACCCGGATAGCGCCGGGGAGCTGTTTTTT | . | TRBJ2-2 | . | TRBV7-6
CASSPEEGAYEQYF | TGTGCCAGCTCGCCAGAGGAGGGCGCCTACGAGCAGTACTTC | . | TRBJ2-7 | . | TRBV18
CASGGGTGDTGELFF | TGTGCCAGCGGAGGCGGGACAGGGGACACCGGGGAGCTGTTTTTT | TRBD1 | TRBJ2-2 | . | TRBV25-1
CASSDWGARPLNEQFF | TGTGCCAGCAGTGACTGGGGCGCAAGGCCCCTCAATGAGCAGTTCTTC | . | TRBJ2-1 | . | TRBV2
CASSSGRAGVGSEQFF | TGTGCCAGCAGTTCAGGACGAGCGGGAGTAGGAAGTGAGCAGTTCTTC | TRBD2 | TRBJ2-1 | . | TRBV7-8
CASSLGYRTGELFF | TGTGCCAGCAGCTTAGGTTACCGGACCGGGGAGCTGTTTTTT | . | TRBJ2-2 | once | TRBV7-9
CASSLELSGNQPQHF | TGTGCCAGCAGCTTAGAGTTGTCAGGCAATCAGCCCCAGCATTTT | . | TRBJ1-5 | . | TRBV11-2
CASSKGLAGGPEQFF | TGTGCCAGCAGTAAGGGACTAGCGGGAGGCCCGGAGCAGTTCTTC | TRBD2 | TRBJ2-1 | . | TRBV28
CSVESGGSYNEQFF | TGCAGCGTAGAGAGCGGGGGGTCCTACAATGAGCAGTTCTTC | TRBD2 | TRBJ2-1 | few | TRBV29-1
CASSWRDSSYEQYF | TGTGCCAGCAGCTGGAGGGACAGCTCCTACGAGCAGTACTTC | . | TRBJ2-7 | . | TRBV7-2
CASIVGLAGVYEQYF | TGTGCCAGCATCGTAGGACTAGCGGGAGTCTACGAGCAGTACTTC | TRBD2 | TRBJ2-7 | . | TRBV9
CASSWAGTERETQYF | TGCGCCAGCAGCTGGGCCGGGACTGAGAGAGAGACCCAGTACTTC | . | TRBJ2-5 | few | TRBV5-1
CASTTGQPMNTEAFF | TGTGCCAGTACTACAGGGCAGCCCATGAACACTGAAGCTTTCTTT | . | TRBJ1-1 | . | TRBV19
CASSLAGVGTDTQYF | TGTGCCAGCAGCTTAGCGGGAGTGGGCACAGATACGCAGTATTTT | TRBD2 | TRBJ2-3 | . | TRBV5-4
CASSLIGSASGRNEQYF | TGTGCCAGCAGTTTAATAGGTTCGGCTAGCGGGAGGAACGAGCAGTACTTC | TRBD2 | TRBJ2-7 | . | TRBV27
CASSYGDRDAFF | TGTGCCAGCAGTTACGGCGACAGGGACGCTTTCTTT | TRBD1 | TRBJ1-1 | once | TRBV6-6
CASSQDRRGGLYNEQFF | TGCGCCAGCAGCCAAGATCGCAGGGGAGGGCTCTACAATGAGCAGTTCTTC | . | TRBJ2-1 | . | TRBV4-1
CASTPGYEQFF | TGTGCCAGCACTCCGGGGTATGAGCAGTTCTTC | . | TRBJ2-1 | once | TRBV11-2
CATSRRAGSLYNEQFF | TGTGCCACCAGCAGAAGGGCGGGATCCCTTTACAATGAGCAGTTCTTC | . | TRBJ2-1 | . | TRBV15
CASSSPGDSNYEQYF | TGTGCCAGCAGTTCACCTGGGGACAGCAACTACGAGCAGTACTTC | TRBD1 | TRBJ2-7 | . | TRBV28
CASSQERGKGLRNEQFF | TGCGCCAGCAGCCAAGAACGGGGCAAGGGACTAAGGAATGAGCAGTTCTTC | TRBD2 | TRBJ2-1 | . | TRBV4-1
CASSDSSGATGELFF | TGTGCCAGCAGTGACTCGTCAGGGGCGACCGGGGAGCTGTTTTTT | . | TRBJ2-2 | . | TRBV6-4
CASSPRIYNEQFF | TGTGCCAGTAGCCCTAGAATCTACAATGAGCAGTTCTTC | . | TRBJ2-1 | few | TRBV19
CASSSTPAGASGYTF | TGCGCCAGCAGCTCGACCCCCGCAGGGGCCAGCGGCTACACCTTC | . | TRBJ1-2 | . | TRBV5-1
CASSYQRLGSSYEQYF | TGTGCCAGCAGTTACCAGAGACTAGGGAGCTCCTACGAGCAGTACTTC | . | TRBJ2-7 | . | TRBV6-9
CASSFPSGGDNTGELFF | TGTGCCAGCAGTTTTCCTAGCGGGGGAGACAACACCGGGGAGCTGTTTTTT | TRBD2 | TRBJ2-2 | . | TRBV28
CASSFAQTAGGTEAFF | TGTGCCAGCAGCTTCGCGCAGACAGCCGGTGGCACTGAAGCTTTCTTT | . | TRBJ1-1 | . | TRBV5-4
CATGGQGWKETQYF | TGTGCCACCGGTGGACAGGGATGGAAGGAGACCCAGTACTTC | TRBD1 | TRBJ2-5 | few | TRBV2
CASSVAGSAYNEQFF | TGTGCCAGCAGTGTGGCGGGAAGCGCCTACAATGAGCAGTTCTTC | . | TRBJ2-1 | . | TRBV2
CASGGQTKGGGYTF | TGTGCCAGCGGCGGCCAGACCAAGGGAGGAGGCTACACCTTC | . | TRBJ1-2 | . | TRBV6-5
CASNRVNRAKSGNTIYF | TGTGCCAGCAACAGGGTGAACAGGGCAAAATCTGGAAACACCATATATTTT | . | TRBJ1-3 | . | TRBV21-1
CSSRGEGSGSEQYF | TGTTCCAGCAGGGGAGAGGGTTCGGGGAGCGAGCAGTACTTC | . | TRBJ2-7 | once | TRBV7-9
CASSRRKGLAGGSQETQYF | TGTGCCAGCAGCCGTCGAAAGGGACTAGCGGGAGGATCCCAAGAGACCCAGTACTTC | TRBD2 | TRBJ2-5 | few | TRBV5-6